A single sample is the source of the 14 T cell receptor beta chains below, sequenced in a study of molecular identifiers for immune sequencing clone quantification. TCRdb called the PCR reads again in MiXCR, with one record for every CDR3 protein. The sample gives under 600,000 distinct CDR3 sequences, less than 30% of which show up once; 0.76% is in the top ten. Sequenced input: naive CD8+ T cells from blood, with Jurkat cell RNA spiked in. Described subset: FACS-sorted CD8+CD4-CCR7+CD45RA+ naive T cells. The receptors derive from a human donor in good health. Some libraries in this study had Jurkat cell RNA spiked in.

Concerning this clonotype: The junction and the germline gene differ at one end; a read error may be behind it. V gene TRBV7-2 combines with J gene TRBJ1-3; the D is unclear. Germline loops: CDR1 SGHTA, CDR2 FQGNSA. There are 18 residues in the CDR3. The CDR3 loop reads CVSSSGDAWKISGNTIYF. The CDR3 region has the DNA TGTGTCAGCAGCTCCGGGGATGCATGGAAGATCTCTGGAAACACCATATATTTT.

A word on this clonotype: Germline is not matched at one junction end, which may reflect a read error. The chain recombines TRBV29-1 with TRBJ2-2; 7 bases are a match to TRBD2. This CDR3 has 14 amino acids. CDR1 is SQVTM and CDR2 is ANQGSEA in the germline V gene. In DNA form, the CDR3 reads TGCAGCGTTGGGGTGGCAGCCTCGGGCGGGGGGCTGTTTTTT. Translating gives CSVGVAASGGGLFF.

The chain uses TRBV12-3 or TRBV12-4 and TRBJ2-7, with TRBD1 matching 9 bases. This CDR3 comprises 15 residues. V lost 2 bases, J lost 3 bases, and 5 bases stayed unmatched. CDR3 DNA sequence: TGTGCCAGCAGTTTAATGGGACAGGGATTCTACGAGCAGTACTTC. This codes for CASSLMGQGFYEQYF.

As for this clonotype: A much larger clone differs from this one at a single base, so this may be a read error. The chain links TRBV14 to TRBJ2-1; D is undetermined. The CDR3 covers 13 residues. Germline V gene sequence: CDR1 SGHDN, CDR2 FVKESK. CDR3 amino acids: CATSQTSYNEQFF. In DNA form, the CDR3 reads TGTGCCACCAGCCAGACAAGCTACAATGAGCAGTTCTTC. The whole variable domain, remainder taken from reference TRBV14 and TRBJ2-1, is EAGVTQFPSHSVIEKGQTVTLRCDPISGHDNLYWYRRVMGKEIKFLLHFVKESKQDESGMPNNRFLAERTGGTYSTLKVQPAELEDSGVYFCATSQTSYNEQFFGPGTRLTVL.

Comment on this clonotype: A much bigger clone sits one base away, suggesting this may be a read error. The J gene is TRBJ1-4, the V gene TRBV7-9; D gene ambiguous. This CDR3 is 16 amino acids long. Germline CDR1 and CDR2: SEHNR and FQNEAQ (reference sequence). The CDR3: CASSPPPREGEEKQFF. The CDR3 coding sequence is TGTGCCAGCAGCCCACCACCGAGGGAGGGCGAAGAAAAACAGTTTTTT.

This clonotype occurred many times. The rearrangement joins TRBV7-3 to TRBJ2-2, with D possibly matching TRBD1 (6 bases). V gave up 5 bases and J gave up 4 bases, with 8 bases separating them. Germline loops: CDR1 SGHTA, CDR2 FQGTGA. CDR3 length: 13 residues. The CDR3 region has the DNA TGTGCCAGCAGCCCGGACAGCACCGGGGAGCTGTTTTTT. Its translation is CASSPDSTGELFF.

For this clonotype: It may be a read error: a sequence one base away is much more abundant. CDR3 amino acids: CSARAPAATYEQYF. The CDR3 DNA follows: TGCAGTGCTAGAGCGCCAGCGGCCACCTACGAGCAGTACTTC. The chain links TRBV20-1 to TRBJ2-7; D possibly corresponds to TRBD2 (5 bases). The CDR3 spans 14 residues. Per the germline V gene, CDR1 is DFQATT and CDR2 is SNEGSKA (reference sequence). V lost 1 base to trimming and J lost 2 bases, with 12 bases between them.

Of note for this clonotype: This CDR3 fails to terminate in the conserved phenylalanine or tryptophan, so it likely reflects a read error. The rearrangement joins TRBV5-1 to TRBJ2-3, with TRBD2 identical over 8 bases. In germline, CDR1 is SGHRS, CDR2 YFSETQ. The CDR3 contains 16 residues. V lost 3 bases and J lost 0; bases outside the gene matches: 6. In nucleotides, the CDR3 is TGCGCCAGCAGCTCGGGGACTAGTGGGAGCACAGATACGCAGTATTTA. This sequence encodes CASSSGTSGSTDTQYL.

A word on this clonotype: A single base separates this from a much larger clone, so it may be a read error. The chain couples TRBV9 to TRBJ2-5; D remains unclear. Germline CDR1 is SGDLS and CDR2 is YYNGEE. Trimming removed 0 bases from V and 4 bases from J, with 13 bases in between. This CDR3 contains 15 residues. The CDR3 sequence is CASSVAQANRETQYF. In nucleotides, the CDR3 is TGTGCCAGCAGCGTAGCCCAGGCAAACCGAGAGACCCAGTACTTC.

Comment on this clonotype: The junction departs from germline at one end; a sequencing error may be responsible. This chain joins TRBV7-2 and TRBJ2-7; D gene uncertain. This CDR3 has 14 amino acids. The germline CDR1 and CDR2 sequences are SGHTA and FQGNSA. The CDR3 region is CASSLDTSSHEQYF. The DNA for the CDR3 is TGTGCCAGCAGCTTAGATACGAGCTCCCACGAGCAGTACTTC.

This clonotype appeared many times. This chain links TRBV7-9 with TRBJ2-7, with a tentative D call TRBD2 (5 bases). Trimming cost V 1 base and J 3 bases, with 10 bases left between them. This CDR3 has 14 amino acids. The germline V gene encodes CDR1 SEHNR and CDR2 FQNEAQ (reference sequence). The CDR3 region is CASSLGVRDYEQYF. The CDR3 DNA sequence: TGTGCCAGCAGCTTAGGCGTTCGGGACTACGAGCAGTACTTC.

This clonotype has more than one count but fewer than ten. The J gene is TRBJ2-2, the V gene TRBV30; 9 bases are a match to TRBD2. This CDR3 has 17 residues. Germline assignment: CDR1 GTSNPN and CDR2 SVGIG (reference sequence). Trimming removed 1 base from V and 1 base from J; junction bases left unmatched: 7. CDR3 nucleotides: TGTGCCTGGAGTGCACTACTAGCGGGCGAGAACACCGGGGAGCTGTTTTTT. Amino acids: CAWSALLAGENTGELFF.

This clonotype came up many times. The CDR3: CSVTRATGELFF. The CDR3 region has the DNA TGCAGCGTTACAAGGGCCACCGGGGAGCTGTTTTTT. V is TRBV29-1 and J is TRBJ2-2; D not resolved. The CDR3 runs 12 residues. Looked up from germline, CDR1 is SQVTM and CDR2 is ANQGSEA. Trimming removed 5 bases from V and 4 bases from J, with 8 bases in between.

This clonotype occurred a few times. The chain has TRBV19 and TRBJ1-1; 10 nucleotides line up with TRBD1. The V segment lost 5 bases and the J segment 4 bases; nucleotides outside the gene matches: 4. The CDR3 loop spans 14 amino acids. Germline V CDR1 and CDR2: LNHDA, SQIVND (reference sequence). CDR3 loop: CASSPGTGATEAFF. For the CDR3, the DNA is TGTGCCAGTAGTCCCGGGACAGGGGCCACTGAAGCTTTCTTT.